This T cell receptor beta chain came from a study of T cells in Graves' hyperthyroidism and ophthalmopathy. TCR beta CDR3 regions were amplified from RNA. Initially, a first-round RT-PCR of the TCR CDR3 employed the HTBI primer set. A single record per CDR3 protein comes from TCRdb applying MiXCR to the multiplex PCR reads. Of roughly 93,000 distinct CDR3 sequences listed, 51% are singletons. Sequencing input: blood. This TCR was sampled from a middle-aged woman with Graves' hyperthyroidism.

This CDR3 is CASSLAGDSYEQYF. The CDR3 nucleotides read TGTGCCAGCAGTTTAGCCGGGGATTCCTACGAGCAGTACTTC. The chain has TRBV12-3 or TRBV12-4 and TRBJ2-7; D possibly corresponds to TRBD2 (5 bases). V was clipped by 0 bases and J by 1 base, with 7 bases between them. The CDR3 runs to 14 residues.